Listed here are 29 T cell receptor beta chains from one sample, sequenced in a study of OX40 agonist ivuxolimab in advanced cancers. Data came from immunoSEQ multiplex PCR; TCRdb stores just in-frame clones and leaves some out. The data hold around 40,000 clones, with 80% observed a single time. Sequenced here: CD4+ or CD8+ T cells sorted from blood, sampled in a trial of the OX40 agonist ivuxolimab. The receptors derive from an adult with an advanced solid tumor such as melanoma, head and neck, liver or kidney cancer.

Only a few counts were recorded for this clone. This chain uses TRBV28 with TRBJ1-5; 8 nucleotides line up with TRBD1. The V segment lost 2 bases and the J segment 7 bases; nucleotides outside the gene matches: 7. This CDR3 has 15 residues. Germline V lookup: CDR1 MDHEN, CDR2 SYDVKM. Here the CDR3 reads CASSLRTGRGQPQHF. The CDR3 coding sequence is TGTGCCAGCAGTTTAAGGACAGGGAGAGGCCAGCCCCAGCATTTT.

The chain has TRBV27 and TRBJ2-4, with D perhaps matching TRBD2 (6 bases). Germline CDR1 MNHEY, CDR2 SMNVEV (reference sequence). This CDR3 spans 14 amino acids. The germline V and J ends were trimmed by 4 bases and 2 bases, with 9 bases remaining between them. The CDR3 DNA reads TGTGCCAGCAGTTCGGGGGATACCAAAAACATTCAGTACTTC. Translated, it gives CASSSGDTKNIQYF.

This chain's CDR3 is CSVEKRQGDEQFF. As DNA, the CDR3 is TGCAGCGTGGAAAAACGACAGGGCGATGAGCAGTTCTTC. The chain links TRBV29-1 to TRBJ2-1, with TRBD1 identical over 7 bases. Germline CDR1 reads SQVTM; CDR2 reads ANQGSEA. The ends lost 6 bases at V and 8 bases at J; junction bases unmatched: 10. CDR3 length: 13 amino acids.

This clone was observed many times. The chain couples TRBV11-3 to TRBJ2-3; no clear D gene. Between the trimmed V and J ends, which lost 3 bases and 8 bases, there was a span of 12 bases. Germline V CDR1 and CDR2: SGHNT, YENEEA. This CDR3 region has 13 residues. CDR3 sequence: CASSLGRASTQYF. The DNA for the CDR3 is TGTGCCAGCAGCTTGGGCCGGGCGAGTACGCAGTATTTT.

V gene TRBV7-2 combines with J gene TRBJ2-1; 7 positions match TRBD1. CDR3 length: 16 amino acids. Per the germline V gene, CDR1 is SGHTA and CDR2 is FQGNSA. V lost 0 bases to trimming and J lost 12 bases; unmatched junction nucleotides: 14. CDR3 sequence reads: CASSLAGRQGTQGQFF. In DNA form, the CDR3 reads TGTGCCAGCAGCTTAGCGGGTAGACAGGGAACACAGGGGCAGTTCTTC.

The rearrangement uses TRBV9 and TRBJ2-3; D unclear. The CDR3 is made up of 15 amino acids. Germline assignment: CDR1 SGDLS and CDR2 YYNGEE. V was clipped by 3 bases and J by 0 bases, with 11 bases between them. CDR3 region: CASSGVGSSTDTQYF. For the CDR3, the DNA is TGTGCCAGCAGCGGGGTAGGCTCTAGCACAGATACGCAGTATTTT. Full variable domain (missing parts from reference TRBV9 and TRBJ2-3): DSGVTQTPKHLITATGQRVTLRCSPRSGDLSVYWYQQSLDQGLQFLIQYYNGEERAKGNILERFSAQQFPDLHSELNLSSLELGDSALYFCASSGVGSSTDTQYFGPGTRLTVL.

V and J are TRBV27 and TRBJ1-1; D is possibly TRBD1 (6 bases). Germline V lookup: CDR1 MNHEY, CDR2 SMNVEV (reference sequence). The CDR3 loop spans 14 amino acids. Deletions cut 2 bases from V and 1 base from J, with 8 bases between. DNA for the CDR3: TGTGCCAGCAGTTTACAGGGGTCGAACACTGAAGCTTTCTTT. This sequence encodes CASSLQGSNTEAFF.

The chain uses TRBV7-2 and TRBJ2-7, with 14 bases identical to TRBD2. Germline V CDR1 and CDR2: SGHTA, FQGNSA. The CDR3 sequence is 17 residues long. V gave up 2 bases and J gave up 6 bases; unmatched junction bases: 9. The CDR3 region is CASSLNPGLAGVGEQYF. In DNA, the CDR3 is TGTGCCAGCAGCTTAAATCCGGGACTAGCGGGAGTCGGCGAGCAGTACTTC.

The chain joins TRBV7-2 to TRBJ2-5; tentative D call: TRBD2 (6 bases). The V gene's germline CDR1 is SGHTA and CDR2 FQGNSA. Trimming pared 5 bases from V and 5 bases from J, leaving 12 bases between. The CDR3 runs 13 residues. CDR3 residues: CASSPRRAETQYF. The CDR3 bases are TGTGCCAGCAGCCCTAGGAGGGCGGAGACCCAGTACTTC.

CDR3 amino acids: CASSLGYTGDNEQFF. CDR3 coding DNA: TGTGCCAGCAGCTTAGGCTACACAGGGGACAATGAGCAGTTCTTC. J is TRBJ2-1 and V is TRBV11-2; 7 positions match TRBD1. The CDR3 totals 15 residues. Germline loops: CDR1 SGHAT, CDR2 FQNNGV. V dropped 1 base and J dropped 5; count of bases not matched to a gene: 5.

The chain joins TRBV27 to TRBJ2-7; no clear D gene. Trimming pared 6 bases from V and 0 bases from J, leaving 9 bases between. The CDR3 sequence is 13 residues long. Germline V gene sequence: CDR1 MNHEY, CDR2 SMNVEV (reference sequence). CDR3 DNA: TGTGCCAGCAGGATGTCAAGCTCCTACGAGCAGTACTTC. Residues: CASRMSSSYEQYF.

This clone was recorded only once. This sequence joins TRBV6-5 and TRBJ2-7, with no clear D. V lost 7 bases to trimming and J lost 3 bases, with 10 bases between them. Germline V lookup: CDR1 MNHEY, CDR2 SVGAGI. The CDR3 has 12 residues. CDR3 sequence (DNA): TGTGCCAGCAAAGGCAGTAGCTACGAGCAGTACTTC. Amino acid sequence: CASKGSSYEQYF.

The rearrangement joins TRBV4-3 to TRBJ1-3; D is unresolved. The ends were cut back, 4 bases at V and 0 bases at J, with 16 bases in the middle. CDR1 LGHNA and CDR2 YSLEER come from the germline V gene. The CDR3 sequence is 17 residues long. CDR3 in DNA: TGCGCCAGCAGCCTCAACCACCAATCGGGCTCTGGAAACACCATATATTTT. It is translated as CASSLNHQSGSGNTIYF.

The chain joins TRBV18 to TRBJ2-5; the match to TRBD1 covers 9 bases. V trimming: 2 bases; J trimming: 4 bases; junction bases outside the gene matches: 5. In germline, CDR1 is KGHSH, CDR2 LQKENI. This CDR3 has 15 residues. DNA of the CDR3: TGTGCCAGCTCACCAAGGGGACAGGGCGGAGAGACCCAGTACTTC. Its protein is CASSPRGQGGETQYF. The variable domain in full, with the rest retrieved from reference TRBV18 and TRBJ2-5, is NAGVMQNPRHLVRRRGQEARLRCSPMKGHSHVYWYRQLPEEGLKFMVYLQKENIIDESGMPKERFSAEFPKEGPSILRIQQVVRGDSAAYFCASSPRGQGGETQYFGPGTRLLVL.

The gene calls are TRBV9 and TRBJ1-6; D might be TRBD1 (6 bases). V lost 2 bases and J 10 bases, leaving 13 bases between the germline ends. CDR1 and CDR2 (germline): SGDLS, YYNGEE. The CDR3 length is 14 residues. This chain's CDR3 is CASSVADSRSPLHF. DNA for the CDR3: TGTGCCAGCAGCGTGGCGGACAGTAGGTCACCCCTCCACTTT. Full variable domain (missing parts from reference TRBV9 and TRBJ1-6): DSGVTQTPKHLITATGQRVTLRCSPRSGDLSVYWYQQSLDQGLQFLIQYYNGEERAKGNILERFSAQQFPDLHSELNLSSLELGDSALYFCASSVADSRSPLHFGNGTRLTVT.

CDR3 sequence reads: CASSPIQGVGADTQYF. CDR3 nucleotide sequence: TGTGCCAGCTCACCTATCCAGGGGGTGGGCGCAGATACGCAGTATTTT. The rearrangement uses TRBV18 and TRBJ2-3; 7 positions agree with TRBD1. With V trimmed by 3 bases and J by 4 bases, 10 bases remained unmatched. The CDR3 has 16 residues. The germline CDR1 and CDR2 sequences are KGHSH and LQKENI. Complete variable domain (other parts from reference TRBV18 and TRBJ2-3): NAGVMQNPRHLVRRRGQEARLRCSPMKGHSHVYWYRQLPEEGLKFMVYLQKENIIDESGMPKERFSAEFPKEGPSILRIQQVVRGDSAAYFCASSPIQGVGADTQYFGPGTRLTVL.

The chain is built from TRBV28 and TRBJ1-4; unclear D gene. The germline gives CDR1 MDHEN, CDR2 SYDVKM. This CDR3 comprises 14 residues. V lost 5 bases and J lost 0, with 7 bases in between. This CDR3 is CASSPGSTNEKLFF. For the CDR3, the DNA is TGTGCCAGCAGTCCAGGCTCAACTAATGAAAAACTGTTTTTT.

This sequence joins TRBV6-1 and TRBJ2-1; TRBD2 matches at 8 bases. This CDR3 is built from 13 residues. Germline values: CDR1 MNHNS, CDR2 SASEGT. After removal of 2 bases from V and 15 bases from J, the junction contained 9 bases not matched to a gene. As DNA, the CDR3 is TGTGCCAGCAGTGAACCACAACTAGCGGTAGCGTTCTTC. Amino acid sequence: CASSEPQLAVAFF.

This chain uses TRBV5-1 with TRBJ1-3, with TRBD1 as a possible D gene (6 bases). V was shortened by 6 bases and J by 0 bases, with 13 bases between the two germline ends. Germline V gene lookup returns CDR1 SGHRS and CDR2 YFSETQ. The CDR3 extends over 15 amino acids. CDR3 sequence: CASTSQGSSGNTIYF. CDR3 nucleotides: TGCGCCAGCACTTCACAGGGCAGCTCTGGAAACACCATATATTTT.

The chain recombines TRBV18 with TRBJ2-3; D is unclear. Germline V gene sequence: CDR1 KGHSH, CDR2 LQKENI. V lost 3 bases to trimming and J lost 2 bases, with 3 bases between them. This CDR3 has 12 amino acids. CDR3 residues: CASSPNTDTQYF. In nucleotides, the CDR3 is TGTGCCAGCTCACCGAACACAGATACGCAGTATTTT. Looking up the rest from reference TRBV18 and TRBJ2-3 gives the full variable domain: NAGVMQNPRHLVRRRGQEARLRCSPMKGHSHVYWYRQLPEEGLKFMVYLQKENIIDESGMPKERFSAEFPKEGPSILRIQQVVRGDSAAYFCASSPNTDTQYFGPGTRLTVL.

A single count supports this clone. The J gene is TRBJ2-7, the V gene TRBV4-1; 10 nucleotides agree with TRBD1. V dropped 1 base and J dropped 5; count of bases not matched to a gene: 2. CDR1 is MGHRA and CDR2 is YSYEKL in the germline V gene. The CDR3 extends over 14 amino acids. This chain's CDR3 is CASSQGTGGNEQYF. As DNA, the CDR3 is TGCGCCAGCAGCCAAGGGACAGGGGGAAACGAGCAGTACTTC.

The rearrangement links TRBV4-2 to TRBJ2-4; D call uncertain. The germline V and J ends were trimmed by 0 bases and 0 bases, with 12 bases remaining between them. The CDR3 consists of 17 residues. CDR1 is LGHNA and CDR2 is YNFKEQ in the germline V gene. CDR3 sequence: CASSQEGRLLAKNIQYF. In DNA, the CDR3 is TGTGCCAGCAGCCAAGAGGGAAGGCTACTAGCCAAAAACATTCAGTACTTC.

CDR3 DNA: TGTGCCAGCAGCTTAGTTGAAGGGGTTGACTATGGCTACACCTTC. It specifies CASSLVEGVDYGYTF. The chain links TRBV7-2 to TRBJ1-2; D may be TRBD1 (5 bases). CDR3 length equals 15 residues. V lost 1 base and J lost 3, with 12 bases in between. Germline CDR1 is SGHTA and CDR2 is FQGNSA.

This clone appeared a single time. DNA for the CDR3: TGTGCCAGCAGTTACAAGGGGGTCCCCTTGGAGACCCAGTACTTC. Amino acid sequence: CASSYKGVPLETQYF. This chain links TRBV6-5 with TRBJ2-5; D perhaps matches TRBD1 (6 bases). With 2 bases removed from V and 5 bases from J, the gap between germline ends came to 15 bases. CDR1 is MNHEY and CDR2 is SVGAGI in the germline V gene. The length of the CDR3 is 15 residues.

The chain recombines TRBV4-3 with TRBJ2-1; tentatively, D is TRBD1 or TRBD2 (5 bases each). The V gene's germline CDR1 is LGHNA and CDR2 YSLEER. The CDR3 covers 15 residues. V was shortened by 4 bases and J by 8 bases, with 18 bases between the two germline ends. Written as DNA, the CDR3 is TGCGCCAGCAGCCCCTCTGGGACGCATGGGGATGAGCAGTTCTTC. The encoded protein is CASSPSGTHGDEQFF.

V and J are TRBV15 and TRBJ1-5; a possible D gene is TRBD1 (5 bases). CDR1 and CDR2 (germline): LNHNV, YYDKDF (reference sequence). V lost 1 base and J lost 5, with 6 bases in between. The CDR3 has 13 residues. CDR3 protein: CATSRVGDQPQHF. CDR3 coding DNA: TGTGCCACCAGCAGAGTAGGGGATCAGCCCCAGCATTTT.

This clone was counted between two and nine times. The J gene is TRBJ2-7, the V gene TRBV30; tentatively, D is TRBD2 (7 bases). This CDR3 spans 13 amino acids. V gave up 2 bases and J gave up 2 bases, with 10 bases separating them. Germline-derived CDR1 and CDR2 are GTSNPN and SVGIG (reference sequence). This CDR3 is CAWSRGAPYEQYF. CDR3 sequence (DNA): TGTGCCTGGAGTCGGGGGGCCCCCTACGAGCAGTACTTC.

The CDR3 reads CASSFGTGSNEQFF. CDR3 nucleotide sequence: TGTGCCAGCAGCTTCGGGACAGGAAGCAATGAGCAGTTCTTC. The V gene is TRBV7-3, the J gene TRBJ2-1; 8 bases map to TRBD1. V was pared by 3 bases and J by 6 bases, with 4 bases of the junction left unmatched. The germline CDR1 and CDR2 sequences are SGHTA and FQGTGA. This CDR3 is 14 amino acids long. Combining the CDR3 with reference TRBV7-3 and TRBJ2-1 gives the whole variable domain GAGVSQTPSNKVTEKGKYVELRCDPISGHTALYWYRQSLGQGPEFLIYFQGTGAADDSGLPNDRFFAVRPEGSVSTLKIQRTERGDSAVYLCASSFGTGSNEQFFGPGTRLTVL.

V is TRBV19 and J is TRBJ1-2, with 8 positions matching TRBD1. Per the germline V gene, CDR1 is LNHDA and CDR2 is SQIVND (reference sequence). CDR3 length equals 15 residues. The trim removed 6 bases at V and 4 bases at J, leaving 10 bases unmatched. In nucleotides, the CDR3 is TGTGCCAGTAGCCCAGGGACAGGAGCCACCTATGGCTACACCTTC. It codes for CASSPGTGATYGYTF.